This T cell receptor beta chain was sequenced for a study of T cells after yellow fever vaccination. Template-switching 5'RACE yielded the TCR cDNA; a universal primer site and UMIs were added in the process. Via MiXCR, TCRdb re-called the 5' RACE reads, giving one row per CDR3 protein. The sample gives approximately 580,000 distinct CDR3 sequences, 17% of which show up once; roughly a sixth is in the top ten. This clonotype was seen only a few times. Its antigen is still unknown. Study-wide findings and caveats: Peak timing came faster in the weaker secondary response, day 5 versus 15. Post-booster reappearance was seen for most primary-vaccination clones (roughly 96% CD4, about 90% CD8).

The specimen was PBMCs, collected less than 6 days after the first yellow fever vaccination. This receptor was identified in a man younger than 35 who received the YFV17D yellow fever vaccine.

The DNA for the CDR3 is TGTGCCAGCAGCCAACAGACAGGGGGAGATACGCAGTATTTT. Its protein product is CASSQQTGGDTQYF. The gene calls are TRBV7-2 and TRBJ2-3; 9 bases are shared with TRBD1. The CDR3 is made up of 14 amino acids. The germline CDR1 and CDR2 sequences are SGHTA and FQGNSA. The ends lost 5 bases at V and 5 bases at J; junction bases unmatched: 5.